These 5 T cell receptor beta chains share one sample of origin, sequenced in a study of blood T cell repertoires in COVID-19. The data were produced by immunoSEQ multiplex PCR, yet TCRdb's version contains in-frame clones alone and is incomplete. In the table there are over 150,000 clones, about 89% of which are singletons. Sample: peripheral blood. These receptors all come from a man aged 45-65 years with acute or convalescent COVID-19.

The V and J genes are TRBV30 and TRBJ1-5; TRBD1 matches 9 bases. V dropped 0 bases and J dropped 4; count of bases not matched to a gene: 10. Germline-derived CDR1 and CDR2 are GTSNPN and SVGIG (reference sequence). This CDR3 region has 17 residues. The CDR3 DNA is TGTGCCTGGAGTGTAGGGACAGGGACGAGAGGGAATCAGCCCCAGCATTTT. This encodes CAWSVGTGTRGNQPQHF.

The CDR3 loop reads CASSQDGRSHEQFF. CDR3 nucleotide sequence: TGCGCCAGCAGCCAAGATGGTCGCAGTCATGAGCAGTTCTTC. The J gene is TRBJ2-1, the V gene TRBV4-3; no clear D gene. Germline V CDR1 and CDR2: LGHNA, YSLEER. Between the trimmed V and J ends, which lost 0 bases and 8 bases, there was a span of 11 bases. The CDR3 runs to 14 residues.

The V and J genes are TRBV7-9 and TRBJ1-2, with D tentatively TRBD1 (5 bases). Trimming shortened V by 6 bases and J by 4 bases, and 15 bases separated the two germline ends. The CDR3 loop spans 14 amino acids. Germline V gives CDR1 SEHNR, CDR2 FQNEAQ (reference sequence). CDR3 protein: CASRSEGLFYGYTF. CDR3 sequence (DNA): TGTGCCAGCAGATCAGAGGGACTTTTCTATGGCTACACCTTC.

The rearrangement uses TRBV5-1 and TRBJ2-6, with no clear D. From germline, CDR1 is SGHRS and CDR2 YFSETQ. There are 17 residues in the CDR3. The V and J ends lost 3 bases and 0 bases respectively, with 13 bases between them. CDR3 residues: CASSSSPPGSGANVLTF. In DNA, the CDR3 is TGCGCCAGCAGCTCGAGCCCCCCGGGCTCTGGGGCCAACGTCCTGACTTTC.

The chain links TRBV4-2 to TRBJ2-4, with 8 bases aligning to TRBD2. The V gene's germline CDR1 is LGHNA and CDR2 YNFKEQ. With V trimmed by 5 bases and J by 6 bases, 9 bases remained unmatched. The CDR3 has 15 amino acids. The DNA of the CDR3 is TGTGCCAGCAGCAGCGAACCAGCGGGAGTAAACATTCAGTACTTC. Translation: CASSSEPAGVNIQYF.